This TCR beta chain derives from a study of blood T cell repertoires in COVID-19 (dated by TCRdb to 2020 to 2021). Notes on the research overall: Samples covering the acute and convalescent phases of COVID-19 were provided by collaborators in the United States, Italy and Spain. The prospective study material was composed of cDNA or gDNA derived from T cells, B-cell-depleted T cells, or PBMCs. The dataset comprised deeply sampled blood TCRbeta repertoires from subjects exposed to, actively infected with, or recovered from COVID-19. A freely available public database, intended as a resource for researchers studying the immune response to SARS-CoV-2, is where the repertoires were released. Samples were obtained from the ongoing ImmuneRACE study (first 160 participants) and from about 1,300 subjects provided by 6 global collaborators. The sample metadata nearly always contained a de-identified subject ID, COVID-19 status, age in years and sex. Where available, HLA class I and class II types were obtained from metadata supplied by the sample provider rather than from assay-based typing.

TCRbeta CDR3 regions were amplified from genomic DNA using the immunoSEQ Assay, a bias-controlled multiplex PCR. On the authors' methods: The number of nucleated cells in each sample was estimated from the amplification of reference gene primers within the assay. Sequence reads were collapsed and filtered to measure the absolute abundance of every unique TCRbeta CDR3 rearrangement. Productive Simpson clonality was computed per sample as the square root of Simpson's diversity index over productive rearrangements. TCRdb mirrors the immuneACCESS table, restricted to in-frame sequences. Some clones are absent from its copies; in checked studies, under half trace to an unresolved V gene, and the reason for the others is unknown. That table furnishes V, J and clone size, whereas the DNA furnished D and trimming. The sample table records 60,000 to 85,000 clones; around 70% of these occur just once. Of the sample, roughly 21% is held by the ten largest clones.

The collaborating institutions used their own protocols to collect whole blood in K2EDTA tubes. Collaborator samples were shipped for TCRbeta analysis as frozen whole blood, isolated PBMCs, or DNA extracted from either sample type. This clone was detected a few times. The antigen it binds to is not known. One base away there is no much larger clone; base qualities are not given. The investigation overall reported the following: The quantity of clinical and demographic metadata differed by source and by participant and was supplied without curation.

V is cut back by 0 bases and J by 1 base, with 1 base in the junction unmatched. The CDR3 measures 15 amino acids from cysteine to phenylalanine. Kept here is only the CDR3 DNA, which spans 45 bases and is read in frame from base 1. The CDR1 and CDR2 encoded by the germline V gene are SGHRS and YFSETQ. The receptor comes from a man in his sixties or seventies with acute or convalescent COVID-19. In this chain, TRBV5-1 is recombined with TRBJ2-1; TRBD1 matches 7 bases in the middle. Sequenced input: peripheral blood. CDR3 loop: CASSLGGQSYNEQFF. The nucleotide sequence is TGCGCCAGCAGCTTGGGGGGACAGTCCTACAATGAGCAGTTCTTC.